This T cell receptor beta chain was found in a study of cytotoxic CD8 clonotypes in ibrutinib-treated CLL. Study-wide background: The cohort had around 10 relapsed/refractory and around 15 treatment-naive patients, about 18 IGHV unmutated. Average yields of 255,043 productive templates and about 97,000 productive rearrangements characterized the samples.

With respect to this clone: Antigen unknown.

CDR1 MGHRA and CDR2 YSYEKL come from the germline V gene. V was trimmed by 3 bases and J by 5 bases, leaving 11 bases between them. There are 14 residues in the CDR3. The study, taken as a whole, reports: Baseline values of clonality outstripped age-matched healthy donors and followed circulating CD8+ T-cell counts.

Target depth was 1 in 200,000 to 1 in 1 million T cells, about 10x per clonotype. Measured with immunoSEQ multiplex PCR; TCRdb has only the in-frame clones, and not every one. The sample lists fewer than 400,000 clones, over 55% seen once, with roughly 6.7% in the top ten. The specimen was PBMCs, collected after 36 months of ibrutinib treatment. The TCR sequence derives from a human donor with chronic lymphocytic leukemia. V and J are TRBV4-1 and TRBJ2-1; D is uncertain. CDR3 nucleotides: TGCGCCAGCAGCCACCAATTGGGTAACAATGAGCAGTTCTTC. This codes for CASSHQLGNNEQFF.